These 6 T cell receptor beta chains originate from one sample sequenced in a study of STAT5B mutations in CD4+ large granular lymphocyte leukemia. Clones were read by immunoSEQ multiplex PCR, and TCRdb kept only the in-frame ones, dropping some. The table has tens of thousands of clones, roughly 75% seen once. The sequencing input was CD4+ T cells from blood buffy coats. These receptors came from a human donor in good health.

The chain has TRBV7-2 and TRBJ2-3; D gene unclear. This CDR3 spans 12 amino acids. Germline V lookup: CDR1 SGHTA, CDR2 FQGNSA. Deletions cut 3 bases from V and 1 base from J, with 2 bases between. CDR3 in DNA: TGTGCCAGCAGCTTTGGCACAGATACGCAGTATTTT. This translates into CASSFGTDTQYF.

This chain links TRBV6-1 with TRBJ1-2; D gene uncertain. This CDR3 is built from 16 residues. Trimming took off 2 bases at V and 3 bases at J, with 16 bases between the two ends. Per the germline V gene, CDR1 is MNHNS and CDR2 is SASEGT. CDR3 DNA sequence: TGTGCCAGCAGTGAACCCGGGTCCCCGACCGACTATGGCTACACCTTC. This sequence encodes CASSEPGSPTDYGYTF.

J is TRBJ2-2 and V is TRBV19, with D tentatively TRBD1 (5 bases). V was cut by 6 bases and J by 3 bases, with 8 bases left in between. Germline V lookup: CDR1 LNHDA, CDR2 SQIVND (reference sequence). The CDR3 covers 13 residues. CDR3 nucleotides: TGTGCCAGTAGCCGACAGTACACCGGGGAGCTGTTTTTT. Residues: CASSRQYTGELFF.

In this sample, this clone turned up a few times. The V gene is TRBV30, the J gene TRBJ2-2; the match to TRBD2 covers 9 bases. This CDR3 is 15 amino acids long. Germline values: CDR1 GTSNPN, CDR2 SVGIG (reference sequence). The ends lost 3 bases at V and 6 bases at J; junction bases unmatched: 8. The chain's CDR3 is CAWSGLAISSGELFF. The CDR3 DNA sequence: TGTGCCTGGAGCGGACTAGCGATATCATCCGGGGAGCTGTTTTTT.

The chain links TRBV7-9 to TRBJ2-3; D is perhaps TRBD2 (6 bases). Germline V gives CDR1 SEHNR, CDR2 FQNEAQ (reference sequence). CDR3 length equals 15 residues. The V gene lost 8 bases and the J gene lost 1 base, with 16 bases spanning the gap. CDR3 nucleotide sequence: TGTGCCAGCCCCGCCGGCGGGATACGCACAGATACGCAGTATTTT. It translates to CASPAGGIRTDTQYF.

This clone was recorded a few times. Here the CDR3 DNA reads TGCAGCGTTGGAACTAGCACCTACAATGAGCAGTTCTTC. Translated, it gives CSVGTSTYNEQFF. The rearrangement joins TRBV29-1 to TRBJ2-1; D may be TRBD2 (6 bases). Trimming pared 4 bases from V and 2 bases from J, leaving 9 bases between. Germline V gene sequence: CDR1 SQVTM, CDR2 ANQGSEA. The CDR3 consists of 13 residues.